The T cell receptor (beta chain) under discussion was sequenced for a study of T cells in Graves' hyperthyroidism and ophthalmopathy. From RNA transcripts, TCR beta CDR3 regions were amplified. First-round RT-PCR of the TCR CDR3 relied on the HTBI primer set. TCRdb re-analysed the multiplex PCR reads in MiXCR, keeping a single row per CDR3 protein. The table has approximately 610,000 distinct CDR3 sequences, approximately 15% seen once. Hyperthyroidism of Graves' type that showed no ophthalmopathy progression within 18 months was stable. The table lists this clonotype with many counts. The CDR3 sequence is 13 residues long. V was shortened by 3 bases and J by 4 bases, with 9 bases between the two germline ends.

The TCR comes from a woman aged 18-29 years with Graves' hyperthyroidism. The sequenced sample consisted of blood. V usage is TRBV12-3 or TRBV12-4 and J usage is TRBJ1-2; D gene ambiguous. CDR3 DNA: TGTGCCAGCAGTTTCAAGGATACCTATGGCTACACCTTC. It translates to CASSFKDTYGYTF.